This TCR beta chain was retrieved from a study of T-cell memory formation after mild COVID-19. Findings of the study overall: Shrinking CD4+ clones were chiefly CM and EM; CD8+ ones were chiefly EMRA. Several responding clones turned up in pre-infection memory, indicating that cross-reactive memory may have taken part.

5'RACE, which relied on constant-segment primers, yielded TCR alpha and TCR beta cDNA libraries carrying sample barcodes and UMIs. TCRdb redid the calling of the 5' RACE reads with MiXCR, one entry per CDR3 protein. Among tens of thousands of distinct CDR3 sequences, around 13% were seen once, and the ten largest hold about a quarter. This clonotype was counted a few times. Its antigen is as yet unknown. This CDR3 is built from 12 residues. The germline V gene has CDR1 MRHNA and CDR2 SNTAGT. Trimming removed 4 bases from V and 7 bases from J, with 10 bases in between. The TCR originated in an adult woman who had mild COVID-19 (a few samples of this study predate the infection). Cell type and time point are not known. The chain joins TRBV6-4 to TRBJ1-2; D is unresolved. The sequenced sample consisted of PBMCs or a T cell subset sorted from them (not recorded which). CDR3 amino acids: CASSGSDGGYTF. In nucleotides, the CDR3 is TGTGCCAGCAGTGGCAGTGACGGTGGCTACACCTTC.